The 10 T cell receptor beta chains presented below share a single source sample, sequenced in a study of human T cells and chemical hapten exposure. The time point is: patch test 3, about 24 weeks after DPC sensitization. Treatment noted: therapeutic diphenylcyclopropenone sensitization with weekly scalp DPC. TCRdb re-analysed the RACE reads in MiXCR, keeping a single row per CDR3 protein. Of over 55,000 distinct CDR3 sequences listed, 9.5% to 15% were seen once; the top ten hold 2.4%. The sample in question was whole blood, obtained in connection with sensitization to the hapten diphenylcyclopropenone (DPC). Source of these receptors: a man younger than 40 with alopecia areata. Some clones in this sample may be carry-over from other donors' samples.

This clonotype has ten or more counts. The chain combines TRBV28 with TRBJ1-2; the D gene is possibly TRBD1 (6 bases). Trimming left V 8 bases short and J 2 bases short, with 12 bases between. CDR1 and CDR2 from the germline V gene are MDHEN and SYDVKM. The length of the CDR3 is 13 residues. The CDR3 DNA follows: TGTGCCAGCTGGACAGTTACGAACTATGGCTACACCTTC. Translation: CASWTVTNYGYTF.

This clonotype was counted a few times. V is TRBV30 and J is TRBJ2-7; D is unclear. CDR1 and CDR2 (germline): GTSNPN, SVGIG (reference sequence). Trimming removed 2 bases from V and 8 bases from J, with 13 bases in between. This CDR3 has 12 amino acids. DNA of the CDR3: TGTGCCTGGAGTCTGGATCCTACGAAGCAGTACTTC. Protein sequence: CAWSLDPTKQYF.

This clonotype was counted ten times or more. The junction does not match germline at one end; this may be a read error. The genes are TRBV12-3 or TRBV12-4 and TRBJ2-3; no firm D call. There are 14 residues in the CDR3. CDR3 protein: CASSRSMNTDAQYF. DNA for the CDR3: TGTGCCAGCAGCCGGTCCATGAACACAGATGCGCAGTATTTT.

This clonotype was recorded many times. The rearrangement uses TRBV7-6 and TRBJ2-3, with 9 bases lining up with TRBD2. Looked up from germline, CDR1 is SGHVS and CDR2 is FNYEAQ. Losses at the gene ends were 4 bases for V and 5 bases for J; bases not matched to a gene: 10. The CDR3 extends over 16 amino acids. CDR3 bases: TGTGCCAGCAGCTCGATGTCTAGCGGGGTTAAAGATACGCAGTATTTT. This sequence encodes CASSSMSSGVKDTQYF.

The V call is TRBV3-1, the J call TRBJ2-1; 9 positions match TRBD1. The germline gives CDR1 LGHDT, CDR2 YNNKEL (reference sequence). J gave up 3 bases and V 5 bases, and 8 bases lay outside the gene matches. This CDR3 region has 16 residues. The CDR3 DNA is TGTGCCAGCAGCTCTCACAGGGGGCAGGGCTACAATGAGCAGTTCTTC. This sequence encodes CASSSHRGQGYNEQFF.

This clonotype was seen more than once but under ten times. The chain has TRBV7-9 and TRBJ2-3, with 8 bases matching TRBD2. V gave up 3 bases and J gave up 4 bases; unmatched junction bases: 6. The germline V gene encodes CDR1 SEHNR and CDR2 FQNEAQ (reference sequence). The length of the CDR3 is 15 residues. The CDR3 bases are TGTGCCAGCAGCTTGATCGGACTAGCCCCAGATACGCAGTATTTT. This codes for CASSLIGLAPDTQYF. Supplemented by reference TRBV7-9 and TRBJ2-3, the full variable domain reads DTGVSQNPRHKITKRGQNVTFRCDPISEHNRLYWYRQTLGQGPEFLTYFQNEAQLEKSRLLSDRFSAERPKGSFSTLEIQRTEQGDSAMYLCASSLIGLAPDTQYFGPGTRLTVL.

As regards this clonotype: The DNA is left out, because the CDR3 cannot be placed on it with certainty; the CDR3 is given as TCRdb lists it. The rearrangement joins TRBV30 to TRBJ2-2; the table calls TRBD1, which could not be checked here. The length of the CDR3 is 18 amino acids, counting both ends. Per germline, CDR1 GTSNPN and CDR2 SVGIG (reference sequence). This CDR3 is CAWSAPLSSPRTPGSCFF.

This clonotype was seen ten or more times. CDR3 in DNA: TGTGCCAGCTCAACGGGACAGTCGAACGAGCAGTACTTC. Its translation: CASSTGQSNEQYF. The chain links TRBV18 to TRBJ2-7, with 7 nucleotides matching TRBD1. The ends lost 5 bases at V and 5 bases at J; junction bases unmatched: 6. Per germline, CDR1 KGHSH and CDR2 LQKENI. The CDR3 has 13 amino acids.

CDR3 loop: CASSVQVGLHGELFF. The DNA of the CDR3 is TGTGCCAGCAGCGTGCAGGTGGGGTTGCACGGGGAGCTGTTTTTT. The rearrangement uses TRBV9 and TRBJ2-2; no clear D gene. The ends were cut back, 2 bases at V and 7 bases at J, with 15 bases in the middle. The CDR3 consists of 15 residues. The germline V gene has CDR1 SGDLS and CDR2 YYNGEE.

The chain uses TRBV6-1 and TRBJ1-2; D might be TRBD1 (6 bases). The CDR3 is 14 amino acids. Between the trimmed V and J ends, which lost 10 bases and 7 bases, there was a span of 22 bases. Germline CDR1 and CDR2: MNHNS and SASEGT. CDR3 in DNA: TGTGCCACCCCTGGTGGGACAACCGCAAGTGGCTACACCTTC. It encodes CATPGGTTASGYTF.